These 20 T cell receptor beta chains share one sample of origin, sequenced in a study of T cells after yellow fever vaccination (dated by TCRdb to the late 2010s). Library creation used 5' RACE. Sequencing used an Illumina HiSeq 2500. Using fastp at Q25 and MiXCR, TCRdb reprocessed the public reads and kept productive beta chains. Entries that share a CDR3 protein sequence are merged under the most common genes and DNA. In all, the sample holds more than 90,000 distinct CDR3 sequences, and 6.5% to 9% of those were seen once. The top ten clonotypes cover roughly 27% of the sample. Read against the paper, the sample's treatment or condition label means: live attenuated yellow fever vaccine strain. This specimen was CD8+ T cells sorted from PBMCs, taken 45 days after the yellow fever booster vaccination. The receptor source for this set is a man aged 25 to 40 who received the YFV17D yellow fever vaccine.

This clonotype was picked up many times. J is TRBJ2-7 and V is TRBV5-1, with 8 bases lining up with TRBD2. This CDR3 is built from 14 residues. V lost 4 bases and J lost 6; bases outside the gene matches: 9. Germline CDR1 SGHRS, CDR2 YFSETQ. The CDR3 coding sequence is TGCGCCAGCAGCCGCGGTAGCGGGACGGTCGAGCAGTACTTC. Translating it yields CASSRGSGTVEQYF. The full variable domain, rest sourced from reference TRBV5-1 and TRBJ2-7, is KAGVTQTPRYLIKTRGQQVTLSCSPISGHRSVSWYQQTPGQGLQFLFEYFSETQRNKGNFPGRFSGRQFSNSRSEMNVSTLELGDSALYLCASSRGSGTVEQYFGPGTRLTVT.

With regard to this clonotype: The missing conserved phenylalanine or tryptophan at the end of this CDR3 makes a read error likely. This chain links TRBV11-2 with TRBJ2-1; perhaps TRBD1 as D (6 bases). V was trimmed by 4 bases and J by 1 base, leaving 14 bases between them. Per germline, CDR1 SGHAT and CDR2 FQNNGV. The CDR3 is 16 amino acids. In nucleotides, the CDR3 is TGTGCCAGCAGCTCTATATACAGGGTTTCCTACAATGAGCAGTTCCTC. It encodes CASSSIYRVSYNEQFL.

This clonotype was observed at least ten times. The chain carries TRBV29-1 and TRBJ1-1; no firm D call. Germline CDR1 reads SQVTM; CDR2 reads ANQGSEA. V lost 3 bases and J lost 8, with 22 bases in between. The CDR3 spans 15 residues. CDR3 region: CSVDLADRPSGEAFF. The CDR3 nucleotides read TGCAGCGTTGATCTCGCTGATAGGCCCTCCGGCGAAGCTTTCTTT.

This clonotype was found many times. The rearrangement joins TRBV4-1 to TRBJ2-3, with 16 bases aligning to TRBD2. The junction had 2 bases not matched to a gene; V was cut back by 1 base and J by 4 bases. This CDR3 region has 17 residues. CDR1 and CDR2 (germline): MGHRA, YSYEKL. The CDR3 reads CASSQGGLAGGPDTQYF. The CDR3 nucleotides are TGCGCCAGCAGCCAAGGGGGACTAGCGGGAGGGCCAGATACGCAGTATTTT.

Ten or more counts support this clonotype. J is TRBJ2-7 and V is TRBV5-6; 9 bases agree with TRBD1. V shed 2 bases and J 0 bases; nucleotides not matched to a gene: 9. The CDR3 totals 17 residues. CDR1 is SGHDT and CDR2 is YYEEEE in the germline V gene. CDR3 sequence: CASSLVGQGLSSYEQYF. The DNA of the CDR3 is TGTGCCAGCAGCTTAGTCGGACAGGGGCTTAGCTCCTACGAGCAGTACTTC.

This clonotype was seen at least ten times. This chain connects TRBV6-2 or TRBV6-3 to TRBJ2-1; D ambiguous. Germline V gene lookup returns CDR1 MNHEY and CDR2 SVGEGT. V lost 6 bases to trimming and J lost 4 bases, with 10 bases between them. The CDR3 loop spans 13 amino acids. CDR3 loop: CASSRVSYNEQFF. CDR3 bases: TGTGCCAGCAGCCGGGTCTCATACAATGAGCAGTTCTTC.

CDR3 DNA: TGTGCCAGCAGCTTATGGGGGGACCTCAAGACCTACGAGCAGTACTTC. Its protein product is CASSLWGDLKTYEQYF. The chain links TRBV7-2 to TRBJ2-7, with D possibly being TRBD2 (6 bases). The CDR3 contains 16 residues. CDR1 and CDR2 from the germline V gene are SGHTA and FQGNSA. Trimming left V 2 bases short and J 2 bases short, with 16 bases between.

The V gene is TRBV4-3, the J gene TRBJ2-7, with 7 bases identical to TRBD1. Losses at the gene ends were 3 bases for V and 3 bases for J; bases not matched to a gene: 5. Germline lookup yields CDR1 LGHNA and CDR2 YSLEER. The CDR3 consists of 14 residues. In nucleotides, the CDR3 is TGCGCCAGCAGCCAGTCATCAGGGGGCTACGAGCAGTACTTC. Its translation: CASSQSSGGYEQYF.

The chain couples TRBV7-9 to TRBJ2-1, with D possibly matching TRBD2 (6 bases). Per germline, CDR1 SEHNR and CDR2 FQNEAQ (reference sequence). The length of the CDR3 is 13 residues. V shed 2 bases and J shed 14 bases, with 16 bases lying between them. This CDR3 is CASSLPRGDWKFF. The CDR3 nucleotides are TGTGCCAGCAGCTTACCGAGAGGGGACTGGAAGTTCTTC.

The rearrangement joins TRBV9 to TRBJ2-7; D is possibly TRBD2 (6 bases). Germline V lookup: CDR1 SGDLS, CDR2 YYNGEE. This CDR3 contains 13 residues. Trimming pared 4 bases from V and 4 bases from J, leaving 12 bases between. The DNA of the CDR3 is TGTGCCAGCAGCCCGAGCGGGCCGTACGAGCAGTACTTC. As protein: CASSPSGPYEQYF.

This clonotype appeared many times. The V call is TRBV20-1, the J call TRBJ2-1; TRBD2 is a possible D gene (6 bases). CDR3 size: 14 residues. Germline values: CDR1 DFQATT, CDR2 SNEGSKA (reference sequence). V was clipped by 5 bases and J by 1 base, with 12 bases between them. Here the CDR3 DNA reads TGCAGTGCTCCCCCGACTAGGTCCTACAATGAGCAGTTCTTC. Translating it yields CSAPPTRSYNEQFF.

CDR3 sequence: CASSSGQEYNEQFF. CDR3 sequence (DNA): TGTGCCAGCAGCTCGGGACAGGAATACAATGAGCAGTTCTTC. The chain is built from TRBV7-9 and TRBJ2-1, with TRBD1 matching over 8 bases. The CDR3 has 14 residues. V lost 4 bases to trimming and J lost 4 bases; unmatched junction nucleotides: 3. Germline CDR1 and CDR2: SEHNR and FQNEAQ (reference sequence).

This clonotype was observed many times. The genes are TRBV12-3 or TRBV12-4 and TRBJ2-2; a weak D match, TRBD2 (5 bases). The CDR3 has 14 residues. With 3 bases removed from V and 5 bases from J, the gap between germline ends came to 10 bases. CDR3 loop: CASSFAPGTGELFF. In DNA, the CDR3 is TGTGCCAGCAGTTTTGCTCCGGGGACCGGGGAGCTGTTTTTT.

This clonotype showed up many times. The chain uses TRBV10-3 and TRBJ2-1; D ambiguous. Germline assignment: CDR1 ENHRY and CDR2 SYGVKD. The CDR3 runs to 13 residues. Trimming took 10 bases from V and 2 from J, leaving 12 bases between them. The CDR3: CASVGGPYNEQFF. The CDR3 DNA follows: TGTGCCAGCGTCGGCGGACCCTACAATGAGCAGTTCTTC.

The DNA for the CDR3 is TGTGCCAGCAGTTTACAGGGCACGTACAATGAGCAGTTCTTC. This sequence encodes CASSLQGTYNEQFF. The gene calls are TRBV27 and TRBJ2-1; possibly TRBD1 for D (5 bases). The germline CDR1 and CDR2 sequences are MNHEY and SMNVEV (reference sequence). The V gene lost 2 bases and the J gene lost 4 bases, with 9 bases spanning the gap. The CDR3 has 14 amino acids.

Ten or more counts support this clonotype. The CDR3 loop reads CASSHWGTGNTGELFF. CDR3 nucleotides: TGTGCCAGCAGCCATTGGGGGACAGGGAACACCGGGGAGCTGTTTTTT. This rearrangement joins TRBV12-3 or TRBV12-4 to TRBJ2-2; 8 bases line up with TRBD1. There are 16 residues in the CDR3. V shed 6 bases and J 1 base; nucleotides not matched to a gene: 7.

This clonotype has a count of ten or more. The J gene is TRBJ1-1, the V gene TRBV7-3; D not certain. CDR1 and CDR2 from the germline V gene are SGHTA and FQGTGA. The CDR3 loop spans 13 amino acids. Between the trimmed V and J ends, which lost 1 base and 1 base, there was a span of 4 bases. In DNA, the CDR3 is TGTGCCAGCAGCTTAATAAGGAACACTGAAGCTTTCTTT. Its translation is CASSLIRNTEAFF.

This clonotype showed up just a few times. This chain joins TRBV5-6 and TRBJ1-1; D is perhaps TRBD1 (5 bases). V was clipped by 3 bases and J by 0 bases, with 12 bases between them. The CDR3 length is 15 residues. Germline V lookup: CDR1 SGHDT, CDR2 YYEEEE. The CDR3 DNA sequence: TGTGCCAGCAGCTCCGGACAACCCATGAACACTGAAGCTTTCTTT. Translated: CASSSGQPMNTEAFF.

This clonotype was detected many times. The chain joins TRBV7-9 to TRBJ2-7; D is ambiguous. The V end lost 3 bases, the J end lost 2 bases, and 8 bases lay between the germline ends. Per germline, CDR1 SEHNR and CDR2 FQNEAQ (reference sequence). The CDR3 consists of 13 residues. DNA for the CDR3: TGTGCCAGCAGCTTGTTCTCAACCTACGAGCAGTACTTC. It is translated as CASSLFSTYEQYF.

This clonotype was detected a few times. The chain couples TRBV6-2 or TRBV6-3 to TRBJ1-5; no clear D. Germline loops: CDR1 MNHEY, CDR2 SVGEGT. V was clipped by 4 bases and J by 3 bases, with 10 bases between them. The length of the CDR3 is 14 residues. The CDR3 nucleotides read TGTGCCAGCAGTTTGGTTAGTGACAATCAGCCCCAGCATTTT. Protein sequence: CASSLVSDNQPQHF.